This T cell receptor (beta chain) was captured by sequencing in a study of T cells in Graves' hyperthyroidism and ophthalmopathy. Points from the study as a whole: Most thyroid-expanded clonotypes above 0.001 were also found in blood.

This clonotype was seen only a few times. The target antigen is unknown. Researchers took RNA transcripts and amplified the TCR beta CDR3 regions from them. The primer set for the first-round RT-PCR of the TCR CDR3 was HTBI. MiXCR was run by TCRdb on the multiplex PCR reads, yielding one entry per CDR3 protein. In the table there are over 350,000 distinct CDR3 sequences, about 18% of which are singletons. Researchers barred patients who had uncontrolled infection, other autoimmune disease, pregnancy or lactation. The study based diagnoses on clinical symptoms, serum thyroxine and TRAb, thyroid ultrasound and orbital computed tomography. PBMCs came from 7.5 to 10 ml fresh peripheral blood. Trimming removed 6 bases from V and 6 bases from J; junction bases left unmatched: 11. Germline V CDR1 and CDR2: MNHNS, SASEGT. This CDR3 comprises 14 residues.

The sequence was obtained from a man younger than 35 with Graves' ophthalmopathy. J is TRBJ2-7 and V is TRBV6-1; 7 nucleotides agree with TRBD1. Material for sequencing was blood. CDR3 residues: CASSRDRALGEQYF. As DNA, the CDR3 is TGTGCCAGCAGCCGGGACAGAGCCCTTGGCGAGCAGTACTTC.